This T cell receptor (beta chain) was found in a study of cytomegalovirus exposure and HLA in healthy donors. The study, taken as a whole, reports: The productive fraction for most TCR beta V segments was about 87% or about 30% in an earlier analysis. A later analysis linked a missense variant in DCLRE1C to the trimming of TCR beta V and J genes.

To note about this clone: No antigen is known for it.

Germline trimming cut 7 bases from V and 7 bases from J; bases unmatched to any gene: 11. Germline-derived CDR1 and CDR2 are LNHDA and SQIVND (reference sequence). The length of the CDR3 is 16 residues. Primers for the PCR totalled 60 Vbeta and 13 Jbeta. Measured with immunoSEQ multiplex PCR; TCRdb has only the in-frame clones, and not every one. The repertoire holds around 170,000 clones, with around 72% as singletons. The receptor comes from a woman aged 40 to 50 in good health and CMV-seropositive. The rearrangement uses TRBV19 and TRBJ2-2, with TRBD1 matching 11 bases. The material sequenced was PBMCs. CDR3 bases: TGTGCCAGTATCCCTGACCGGACAGGGGGCTTCGGGGAGCTGTTTTTT. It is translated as CASIPDRTGGFGELFF.